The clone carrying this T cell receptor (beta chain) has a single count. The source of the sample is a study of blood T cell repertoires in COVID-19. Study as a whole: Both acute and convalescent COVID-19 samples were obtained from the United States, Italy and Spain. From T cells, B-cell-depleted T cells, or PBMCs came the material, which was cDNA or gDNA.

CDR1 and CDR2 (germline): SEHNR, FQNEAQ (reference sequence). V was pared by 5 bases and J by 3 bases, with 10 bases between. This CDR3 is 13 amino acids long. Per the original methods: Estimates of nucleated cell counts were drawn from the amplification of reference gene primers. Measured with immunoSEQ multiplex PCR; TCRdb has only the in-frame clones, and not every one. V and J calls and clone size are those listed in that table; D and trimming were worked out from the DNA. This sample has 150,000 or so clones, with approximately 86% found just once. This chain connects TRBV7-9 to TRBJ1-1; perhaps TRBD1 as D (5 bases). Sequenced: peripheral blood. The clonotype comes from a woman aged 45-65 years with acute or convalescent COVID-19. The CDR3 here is CASSPGGDTEAFF. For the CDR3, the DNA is TGTGCCAGCAGCCCCGGAGGGGACACTGAAGCTTTCTTT.